This T cell receptor beta chain was obtained from a study of blood T cell repertoires in COVID-19. On the study more broadly: Samples came from the United States, Italy and Spain, spanning acute and convalescent COVID-19.

This clone was found a few times. In the study's own analysis: Amplification from reference gene primers served as the basis for estimated nucleated cell counts. Repertoires were generated with immunoSEQ multiplex PCR, while TCRdb's copy carries only in-frame clones and drops some. For V, J and clone size, that table is used; D and trimming come from the DNA. Found here are roughly 100,000 clones, around 90% of them singletons; the top ten hold approximately 3.5%. The receptor's source is a human donor in a cohort sampled during active COVID-19. Sequenced sample: peripheral blood.

The CDR3 reads CASSPGLALTTDTQYF. The CDR3 DNA reads as TGTGCCAGCAGCCCGGGACTAGCCCTGACGACAGATACGCAGTATTTT. J is TRBJ2-3 and V is TRBV7-7; TRBD2 matches at 9 bases. V dropped 5 bases and J dropped 3; count of bases not matched to a gene: 9. Germline V gene lookup returns CDR1 SSHAT and CDR2 FNYEAQ (reference sequence). This CDR3 comprises 16 residues.